The clone carrying this TCR beta chain was seen a few times. Its antigen is currently unknown. This sample is drawn from a study of post-analysis software for immune sequencing data. Study observations and caveats: Comparison of patients with controls showed four or five TRBV segments more frequent in patients, TRBV5-6, TRBV5-1 and TRBV20-1 among them.

The TCR beta cDNA libraries carried unique molecular identifiers. MiXCR, run by TCRdb on the PCR reads, gives a single entry per CDR3 protein. This table holds roughly 800,000 distinct CDR3 sequences, roughly 30% found once. The CDR3 contains 20 residues. CDR1 MDHEN and CDR2 SYDVKM come from the germline V gene. J lost 4 bases, V lost 3 bases, and 13 bases had no gene match. The sample consisted of blood. The gene calls are TRBV28 and TRBJ2-3, with 16 positions matching TRBD2. The sequence was collected from a girl between 10 and 17 years old with multiple sclerosis. As DNA, the CDR3 is TGTGCCAGCAGTTTGGGACTAGCGGGAGGGCTGGAGAACTGGGCAGATACGCAGTATTTT. This sequence encodes CASSLGLAGGLENWADTQYF. The whole variable domain, remainder taken from reference TRBV28 and TRBJ2-3, is DVKVTQSSRYLVKRTGEKVFLECVQDMDHENMFWYRQDPGLGLRLIYFSYDVKMKEKGDIPEGYSVSREKKERFSLILESASTNQTSMYLCASSLGLAGGLENWADTQYFGPGTRLTVL.